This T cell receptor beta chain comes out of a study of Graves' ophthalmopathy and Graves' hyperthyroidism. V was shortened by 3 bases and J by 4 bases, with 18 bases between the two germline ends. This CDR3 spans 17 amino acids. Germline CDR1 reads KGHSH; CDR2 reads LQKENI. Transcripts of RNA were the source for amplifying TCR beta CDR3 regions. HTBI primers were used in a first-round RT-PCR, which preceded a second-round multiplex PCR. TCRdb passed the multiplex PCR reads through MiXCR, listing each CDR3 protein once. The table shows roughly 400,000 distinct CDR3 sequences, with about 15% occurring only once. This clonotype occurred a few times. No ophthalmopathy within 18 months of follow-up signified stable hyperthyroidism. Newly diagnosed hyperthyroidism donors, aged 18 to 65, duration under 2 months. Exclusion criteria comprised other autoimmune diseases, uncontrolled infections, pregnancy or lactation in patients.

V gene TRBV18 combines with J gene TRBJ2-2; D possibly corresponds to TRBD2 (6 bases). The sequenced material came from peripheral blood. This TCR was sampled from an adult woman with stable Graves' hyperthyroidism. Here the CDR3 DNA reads TGTGCCAGCTCACCGGGTGTTGCGGGAACGGCCACCGGGGAGCTGTTTTTT. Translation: CASSPGVAGTATGELFF.